This T cell receptor beta chain stems from a study of post-analysis software for immune sequencing data. Study-level results: Patients carried roughly five TRBV segments more frequently than controls did, and TRBV5-6, TRBV5-1 and TRBV20-1 were among them. F measure grouped same-batch samples tightly together.

This clonotype was detected only a few times. What it binds is not known. Unique-molecular-identifier-tagged TCR beta cDNA libraries were used. TCRdb independently ran MiXCR on the PCR reads; one entry per CDR3 protein. The repertoire consists of around 260,000 distinct CDR3 sequences, with 35% to 40% occurring once and the leading ten covering around 5%. The CDR3 contains 12 residues. Germline CDR1 reads SGHTA; CDR2 reads FQGTGA. V dropped 5 bases and J dropped 9 bases, with 8 bases sitting between them. The sequence derives from a girl between 10 and 17 years old with multiple sclerosis. Specimen: blood. The chain couples TRBV7-3 to TRBJ1-6; D remains unclear. CDR3 nucleotide sequence: TGTGCCAGCAGCGAGCCGGGTTCACCCCTCCACTTT. Amino acid sequence: CASSEPGSPLHF.